The sequence of this TCR beta chain was determined in a study of blood T cell repertoires in COVID-19. Study overall: Sample material is recorded as cDNA or gDNA derived from T cells, B-cell-depleted T cells, or PBMCs.

The CDR3 has 12 residues. Trimming shortened V by 6 bases and J by 3 bases, and 8 bases separated the two germline ends. Libraries were prepared by immunoSEQ multiplex PCR; TCRdb keeps only in-frame clonotypes and omits some of them. The sample consists of about 270,000 clones, 86% of them appearing once. The genes are TRBV12-3 or TRBV12-4 and TRBJ1-1; a possible D gene is TRBD1 (5 bases). This TCR was recovered from a man in his forties with active or convalescent COVID-19. What was sequenced was peripheral blood. CDR3 sequence: CASRWGDTEAFF. CDR3 in DNA: TGTGCCAGCAGATGGGGGGACACTGAAGCTTTCTTT.